This T cell receptor (beta chain) was found in a study of blood T cell repertoires in COVID-19. In the study overall: The cDNA or gDNA used as material had been derived from T cells, B-cell-depleted T cells, or PBMCs.

Profiled with immunoSEQ multiplex PCR; TCRdb holds only in-frame clones, not every one. This sample has 150,000 or so clones, with 84% found just once. Trimming took off 4 bases at V and 4 bases at J, with 7 bases between the two ends. Germline V gene sequence: CDR1 KGHDR, CDR2 SFDVKD. The CDR3 contains 13 residues. Individuals aged about 18 to 95 years were recruited from about two dozen US areas. Sequencing used PBMCs or T cells enriched from blood (not recorded which). The chain links TRBV24-1 to TRBJ1-5, with a possible D match to TRBD1 (6 bases). This receptor was identified in a woman in her fifties or sixties who had been exposed to COVID-19. As DNA, the CDR3 is TGTGCCACCAGTGACAGGGGAAATCAGCCCCAGCATTTT. Translation: CATSDRGNQPQHF.